Shown below are 9 T cell receptor beta chains from a single sample sequenced in a study of cytomegalovirus exposure and HLA in healthy donors. Primers for the PCR totalled 60 Vbeta and 13 Jbeta. TCRdb's copy holds only in-frame clones and misses some; the assay was immunoSEQ multiplex PCR. This sample carries under 200,000 clones, around 82% of them seen once, and the ten largest clones take under 2.5%. Sequencing was performed on PBMCs. These receptors came from a man aged 60-69 years in good health and CMV-seronegative.

The genes are TRBV29-1 and TRBJ2-3, with D tentatively TRBD2 (6 bases). Germline CDR1 reads SQVTM; CDR2 reads ANQGSEA. The CDR3 has 14 amino acids. Trimming removed 6 bases from V and 2 bases from J, with 15 bases in between. CDR3 nucleotide sequence: TGCAGCGTCACCGGGACTCCCTCCACAGATACGCAGTATTTT. This sequence encodes CSVTGTPSTDTQYF.

This clone has a single count. This chain links TRBV7-9 with TRBJ1-3; no firm D call. The CDR3 totals 15 residues. Germline V gives CDR1 SEHNR, CDR2 FQNEAQ (reference sequence). V lost 4 bases and J 4 bases, leaving 14 bases between the germline ends. CDR3 protein: CASSSERHRGNTIYF. CDR3 coding DNA: TGTGCCAGCAGCTCAGAAAGACACCGGGGAAACACCATATATTTT.

The chain links TRBV5-1 to TRBJ2-7, with 8 bases that match TRBD1. V was pared by 0 bases and J by 2 bases, with 7 bases of the junction left unmatched. The CDR3 has 16 amino acids. Germline V CDR1 and CDR2: SGHRS, YFSETQ. The CDR3 reads CASSLAVPGGPYEQYF. The CDR3 DNA is TGCGCCAGCAGCTTGGCAGTGCCAGGGGGCCCCTACGAGCAGTACTTC.

The CDR3 loop is CASSQEISYRTGELFF. The DNA of the CDR3 is TGCGCCAGCAGCCAAGAAATCAGTTATCGAACCGGGGAGCTGTTTTTT. The chain couples TRBV4-1 to TRBJ2-2; D unclear. Per the germline V gene, CDR1 is MGHRA and CDR2 is YSYEKL. V lost 0 bases, J lost 5 bases, and 13 bases lay in between. The CDR3 is 16 amino acids.

In the case of this clone: The junction departs from the called germline gene at one end, perhaps through a read error. The rearrangement joins TRBV13 to TRBJ1-3, with 7 bases identical to TRBD1. The CDR3 sequence is 14 residues long. CDR1 and CDR2 from the germline V gene are PRHDT and FYEKMQ (reference sequence). CDR3 sequence: CASRLDRDGNTIYF. Here the CDR3 DNA reads TGTGCCAGCAGATTAGACAGGGATGGCAACACCATATATTTT.

This clone has just one count. The rearrangement uses TRBV2 and TRBJ2-2; D not resolved. This CDR3 is 14 amino acids long. V gave up 6 bases and J gave up 6 bases, with 14 bases separating them. CDR1 is SNHLY and CDR2 is FYNNEI in the germline V gene. CDR3 sequence reads: CASRATPTPGELFF. The DNA of the CDR3 is TGTGCCAGCAGAGCGACCCCAACCCCCGGGGAGCTGTTTTTT. Combining the CDR3 with reference TRBV2 and TRBJ2-2 gives the whole variable domain EPEVTQTPSHQVTQMGQEVILRCVPISNHLYFYWYRQILGQKVEFLVSFYNNEISEKSEIFDDQFSVERPDGSNFTLKIRSTKLEDSAMYFCASRATPTPGELFFGEGSRLTVL.

This clone appeared a few times. The gene calls are TRBV6-1 and TRBJ1-1; D is undetermined. V lost 1 base and J 5 bases, leaving 8 bases between the germline ends. Looked up from germline, CDR1 is MNHNS and CDR2 is SASEGT. The CDR3 has 13 residues. This chain's CDR3 is CASSEGRTTEAFF. In DNA, the CDR3 is TGTGCCAGCAGTGAAGGTAGAACGACTGAAGCTTTCTTT.

The rearrangement uses TRBV5-6 and TRBJ2-5; tentative D call: TRBD1 (6 bases). Trimming cost V 1 base and J 4 bases, with 14 bases left between them. The CDR3 has 15 amino acids. CDR1 SGHDT and CDR2 YYEEEE come from the germline V gene. The CDR3 here is CASSLFLTGRETQYF. CDR3 sequence (DNA): TGTGCCAGCAGCTTGTTTTTAACAGGGAGAGAGACCCAGTACTTC.

The rearrangement links TRBV19 to TRBJ2-7, with TRBD1 matching 8 bases. Germline lookup yields CDR1 LNHDA and CDR2 SQIVND (reference sequence). V was pared by 3 bases and J by 6 bases, with 13 bases of the junction left unmatched. This CDR3 has 16 residues. CDR3 sequence: CASSITGTGLSSEQYF. CDR3 coding DNA: TGTGCCAGTAGTATTACCGGGACAGGATTGTCGTCCGAGCAGTACTTC.